Below, 21 T cell receptor beta chains from the same sample are listed, as sequenced in a study of CD8+ T cells in alopecia areata. Reverse transcribed after extraction, RNA yielded cDNA as the sequencing template. The method was immunoSEQ multiplex PCR; TCRdb's version includes in-frame clones alone and lacks a portion of them. This sample has tens of thousands of clones, with around 59% found just once. Sequencing was performed on NKG2D-high CD8+ T cells sorted from blood. The receptors were gathered from a human donor with alopecia areata.

This clone was counted between two and nine times. The CDR3 DNA is TGCAGCGTTTTAGGCAGGGCTGGCTACACCTTC. Its translation is CSVLGRAGYTF. The genes are TRBV29-1 and TRBJ1-2, with D maybe TRBD1 (5 bases). Trimming removed 5 bases at V and 7 bases at J, with 11 bases between. Germline CDR1 and CDR2: SQVTM and ANQGSEA. The CDR3 is 11 residues long.

The chain combines TRBV10-3 with TRBJ2-3; the D is unclear. Per germline, CDR1 ENHRY and CDR2 SYGVKD. This CDR3 is built from 12 residues. V gave up 7 bases and J gave up 6 bases, with 11 bases separating them. The chain's CDR3 is CAIKGLGDTQYF. In nucleotides, the CDR3 is TGTGCCATCAAGGGCCTCGGGGATACGCAGTATTTT.

The rearrangement links TRBV7-8 to TRBJ2-1; weak D call: TRBD2 (6 bases). Germline CDR1 and CDR2: SGHVS and FQNEAQ. The CDR3 runs to 14 residues. The germline V and J ends were trimmed by 4 bases and 5 bases, with 12 bases remaining between them. The CDR3 region is CASSSGGSHNEQFF. The CDR3 bases are TGTGCCAGCAGCTCCGGAGGGTCCCACAATGAGCAGTTCTTC.

This rearrangement joins TRBV7-8 to TRBJ2-1; 14 bases are shared with TRBD2. CDR1 and CDR2 (germline): SGHVS, FQNEAQ. This CDR3 comprises 17 residues. V dropped 4 bases and J dropped 8; count of bases not matched to a gene: 10. CDR3 residues: CASSSGLAGEYGDEQFF. The CDR3 coding sequence is TGTGCCAGCAGCTCGGGACTAGCGGGAGAGTACGGAGATGAGCAGTTCTTC.

A few counts support this clone. This chain connects TRBV28 to TRBJ1-1; D gene unclear. Deletions cut 2 bases from V and 4 bases from J, with 14 bases between. This CDR3 region has 15 residues. CDR1 and CDR2 (germline): MDHEN, SYDVKM. This CDR3 is CASSLLQTFTTEAFF. The CDR3 DNA follows: TGTGCCAGCAGTTTACTCCAGACGTTTACCACTGAAGCTTTCTTT.

This chain links TRBV5-6 with TRBJ2-6; D remains unclear. V shed 0 bases and J shed 0 bases, with 13 bases lying between them. Per the germline V gene, CDR1 is SGHDT and CDR2 is YYEEEE. CDR3 length: 18 residues. CDR3 loop: CASSLEALGGSGANVLTF. The CDR3 nucleotides read TGTGCCAGCAGCTTGGAAGCTCTAGGTGGCTCTGGGGCCAACGTCCTGACTTTC.

The chain is built from TRBV29-1 and TRBJ1-2; possible D gene TRBD1, 6 bases. V lost 7 bases, J lost 3 bases, and 15 bases lay in between. The CDR3 runs to 13 residues. CDR1 SQVTM and CDR2 ANQGSEA come from the germline V gene. The CDR3 sequence is CSGQGGDYYGYTF. Written as DNA, the CDR3 is TGCAGCGGGCAAGGGGGTGACTACTATGGCTACACCTTC.

V usage is TRBV28 and J usage is TRBJ1-5; perhaps TRBD1 as D (5 bases). This CDR3 has 14 residues. V lost 5 bases and J 3 bases, leaving 11 bases between the germline ends. The germline V gene encodes CDR1 MDHEN and CDR2 SYDVKM. CDR3 nucleotide sequence: TGTGCCAGCAGTCTGGGGGGGGTCAATCAGCCCCAGCATTTT. It encodes CASSLGGVNQPQHF.

V usage is TRBV5-4 and J usage is TRBJ2-3; D is uncertain. The V and J ends lost 0 bases and 2 bases respectively, with 10 bases between them. CDR3 length equals 15 residues. Germline CDR1 reads SGHNT; CDR2 reads YYREEE (reference sequence). CDR3 region: CASSLEQPNTDTQYF. The CDR3 region has the DNA TGTGCCAGCAGCTTGGAACAGCCGAACACAGATACGCAGTATTTT.

Concerning this clone itself: The junction departs from germline at one end; a sequencing error may be responsible. The J gene is TRBJ2-7, the V gene TRBV7-7, with D perhaps assigned TRBD1 or TRBD2 (5 bases each). In germline, CDR1 is SSHAT, CDR2 FNYEAQ (reference sequence). This CDR3 is 13 amino acids long. This chain's CDR3 is CASSLVPGREQYF. The CDR3 DNA is TGTGCTAGCAGCTTAGTTCCGGGACGCGAGCAGTACTTC.

This clone was seen a handful of times. The genes are TRBV29-1 and TRBJ2-6; 7 bases are shared with TRBD1. CDR3 length: 15 amino acids. The V and J ends lost 3 bases and 4 bases, in that order; junction bases with no gene match: 6. Germline V gene sequence: CDR1 SQVTM, CDR2 ANQGSEA. The DNA for the CDR3 is TGCAGCGTTGAGTTTAGGGGGCCCGGGGCCAACGTCCTGACTTTC. Translated: CSVEFRGPGANVLTF.

The sample holds many counts of this clone. This sequence joins TRBV7-8 and TRBJ1-1; D is unclear. V was trimmed by 1 base and J by 0 bases, leaving 12 bases between them. This CDR3 is built from 16 residues. CDR1 is SGHVS and CDR2 is FQNEAQ in the germline V gene. In nucleotides, the CDR3 is TGTGCCAGCAGCTTAGGATCGTTCTCCATGAACACTGAAGCTTTCTTT. Encoded protein: CASSLGSFSMNTEAFF.

The chain carries TRBV9 and TRBJ2-3, with no clear D. The CDR3 has 13 residues. The V end was cut by 4 bases, the J end by 4 bases, with 10 bases between. The germline V gene has CDR1 SGDLS and CDR2 YYNGEE. CDR3 in DNA: TGTGCCAGCAGCCCCTTGGTGCCAGATACGCAGTATTTT. Its protein product is CASSPLVPDTQYF.

In DNA, the CDR3 is TGTGCCAGCAGTGAAAGGGGGGGTTACAATGAGCAGTTCTTC. Protein: CASSERGGYNEQFF. The V and J genes are TRBV2 and TRBJ2-1; perhaps TRBD2 as D (7 bases). This CDR3 region has 14 residues. The V end lost 2 bases, the J end lost 4 bases, and 9 bases lay between the germline ends. Germline CDR1 reads SNHLY; CDR2 reads FYNNEI. The full variable domain, with the rest looked up from reference TRBV2 and TRBJ2-1, is EPEVTQTPSHQVTQMGQEVILRCVPISNHLYFYWYRQILGQKVEFLVSFYNNEISEKSEIFDDQFSVERPDGSNFTLKIRSTKLEDSAMYFCASSERGGYNEQFFGPGTRLTVL.

The CDR3 region has the DNA TGTGCCAGCAGGACTCGGTCCTACAATGAGCAGTTCTTC. Amino acids: CASRTRSYNEQFF. V usage is TRBV11-3 and J usage is TRBJ2-1, with D unclear. The CDR3 runs to 13 residues. Per germline, CDR1 SGHNT and CDR2 YENEEA. The V end was cut by 6 bases, the J end by 1 base, with 7 bases between.

The chain has TRBV7-9 and TRBJ1-2; D call uncertain. The V and J ends lost 1 base and 2 bases respectively, with 5 bases between them. The CDR3 is made up of 13 amino acids. In germline, CDR1 is SEHNR, CDR2 FQNEAQ (reference sequence). The CDR3 reads CASSLVQNYGYTF. CDR3 nucleotides: TGTGCCAGCAGCTTAGTTCAGAACTATGGCTACACCTTC. The full variable domain, rest sourced from reference TRBV7-9 and TRBJ1-2, is DTGVSQNPRHKITKRGQNVTFRCDPISEHNRLYWYRQTLGQGPEFLTYFQNEAQLEKSRLLSDRFSAERPKGSFSTLEIQRTEQGDSAMYLCASSLVQNYGYTFGSGTRLTVV.

This chain connects TRBV5-4 to TRBJ2-5; 9 bases are a match to TRBD1. The V gene's germline CDR1 is SGHNT and CDR2 YYREEE (reference sequence). V shed 2 bases, J shed 5 bases, and the junction held 4 bases outside the gene matches. The CDR3 has 14 amino acids. CDR3 DNA: TGTGCCAGCAGCTTCGGGACAGGGAAGGAGACCCAGTACTTC. Translation gives CASSFGTGKETQYF. The full variable domain, with the rest looked up from reference TRBV5-4 and TRBJ2-5, is ETGVTQSPTHLIKTRGQQVTLRCSSQSGHNTVSWYQQALGQGPQFIFQYYREEENGRGNFPPRFSGLQFPNYSSELNVNALELDDSALYLCASSFGTGKETQYFGPGTRLLVL.

In this sample, this clone turned up once. This chain connects TRBV4-3 to TRBJ2-3, with 7 bases matching TRBD1. The CDR3 consists of 16 residues. Germline-derived CDR1 and CDR2 are LGHNA and YSLEER. The V gene end was trimmed by 1 base and the J gene end by 2 bases; junction bases not matched to a gene: 6. Written as DNA, the CDR3 is TGCGCCAGCAGCCAAGTTGAGGACAGGTCCACAGATACGCAGTATTTT. It codes for CASSQVEDRSTDTQYF.

The gene calls are TRBV4-1 and TRBJ2-7, with TRBD1 as a possible D gene (6 bases). This CDR3 is built from 15 residues. Germline V gives CDR1 MGHRA, CDR2 YSYEKL. With 0 bases removed from V and 3 bases from J, the gap between germline ends came to 12 bases. The CDR3 loop reads CASSQDREQGYEQYF. As DNA, the CDR3 is TGCGCCAGCAGCCAAGATAGGGAACAGGGCTACGAGCAGTACTTC.

V usage is TRBV15 and J usage is TRBJ1-3; possible D gene TRBD1, 5 bases. The DNA end favors TRBJ2-2, so the J call may be wrong. The CDR3 covers 12 residues. Germline V gives CDR1 LNHNV, CDR2 YYDKDF (reference sequence). CDR3 sequence: CAIRRDTGELFF. CDR3 nucleotides: TGTGCCATTCGCAGGGACACCGGGGAGCTGTTTTTT.

The V and J genes are TRBV5-6 and TRBJ2-7, with D possibly being TRBD1 or TRBD2 (5 bases each). V lost 0 bases and J lost 4, with 17 bases in between. The CDR3 is 16 amino acids. Germline CDR1 is SGHDT and CDR2 is YYEEEE. CDR3 bases: TGTGCCAGCAGCTTGGCGGGACCCCATGGGGTATACGAGCAGTACTTC. This encodes CASSLAGPHGVYEQYF.